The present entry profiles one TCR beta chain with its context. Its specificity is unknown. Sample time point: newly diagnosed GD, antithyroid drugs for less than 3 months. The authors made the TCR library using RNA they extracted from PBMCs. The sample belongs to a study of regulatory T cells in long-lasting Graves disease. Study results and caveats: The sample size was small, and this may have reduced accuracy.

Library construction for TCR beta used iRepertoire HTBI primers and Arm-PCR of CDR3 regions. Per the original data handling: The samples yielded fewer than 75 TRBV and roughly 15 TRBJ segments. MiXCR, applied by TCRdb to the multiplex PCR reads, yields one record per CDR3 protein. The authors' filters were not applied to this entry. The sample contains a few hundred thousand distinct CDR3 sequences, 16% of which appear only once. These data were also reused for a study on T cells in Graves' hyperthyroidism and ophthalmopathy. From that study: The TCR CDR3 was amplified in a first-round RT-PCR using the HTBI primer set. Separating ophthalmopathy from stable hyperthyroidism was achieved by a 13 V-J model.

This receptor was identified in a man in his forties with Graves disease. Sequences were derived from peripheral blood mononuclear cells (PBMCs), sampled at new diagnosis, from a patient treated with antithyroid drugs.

The CDR3 DNA is TGTGCCAGCAGTTTTCCCAAGAGGGGGGGGCCCTCCCGCAATGAGCAGTTCTTC. It yields the protein CASSFPKRGGPSRNEQFF. The chain is built from TRBV12-3 or TRBV12-4 and TRBJ2-1; D possibly corresponds to TRBD2 (7 bases). V lost 3 bases and J 6 bases, leaving 24 bases between the germline ends. The CDR3 sequence is 18 residues long.